Listed here are 21 T cell receptor beta chains from one sample, sequenced in a study of identical twins. TCRdb processed the 5' RACE reads anew with MiXCR; each CDR3 protein has one entry. Of about 690,000 distinct CDR3 sequences in the sample, 5.5% to 6.5% were seen once. Sequencing was carried out using naive T cells sorted from blood. The receptors shown here come from a man aged 18 to 29 in good health.

In its sample, this clonotype was seen many times. The CDR3 ends on some other residue instead of the conserved phenylalanine or tryptophan, so this is likely a read error. No DNA is shown, since the ends of the CDR3 on it are uncertain; the CDR3 is the one TCRdb lists. V usage is TRBV29-1 and J usage is TRBJ2-7; the table's D gene call, TRBD1, was not cross checked with the DNA. Germline loops: CDR1 SQVTM, CDR2 ANQGSEA. The CDR3 has 10 residues if both end residues are counted. CDR3: CSVPPGPMNI.

The chain combines TRBV5-5 with TRBJ2-1; D remains ambiguous. Germline CDR1 reads SGHKS; CDR2 reads YYEKEE (reference sequence). The V gene lost 0 bases and the J gene lost 4 bases, with 11 bases spanning the gap. This CDR3 contains 15 residues. The CDR3 region is CASSLVPQEYNEQFF. CDR3 DNA sequence: TGTGCCAGCAGCTTGGTTCCCCAGGAGTACAATGAGCAGTTCTTC.

The chain uses TRBV27 and TRBJ2-7; TRBD1 matches at 9 bases. The CDR3 totals 15 residues. The germline V gene has CDR1 MNHEY and CDR2 SMNVEV (reference sequence). With V trimmed by 6 bases and J by 5 bases, 11 bases remained unmatched. The CDR3 is CASRPLGQGTNEQYF. The CDR3 DNA reads TGTGCCAGCAGACCGTTAGGACAGGGGACCAACGAGCAGTACTTC.

The J gene is TRBJ2-2, the V gene TRBV5-1; D ambiguous. Per germline, CDR1 SGHRS and CDR2 YFSETQ. The CDR3 is made up of 15 amino acids. Trimming took off 2 bases at V and 6 bases at J, with 14 bases between the two ends. This chain's CDR3 is CASSLRPPGAGELFF. The CDR3, as DNA: TGCGCCAGCAGCTTAAGACCCCCAGGTGCCGGGGAGCTGTTTTTT.

This clonotype was seen more than once but under ten times. The genes are TRBV3-1 and TRBJ2-3, with 10 nucleotides matching TRBD2. V was clipped by 4 bases and J by 3 bases; unmatched bases: 7. The germline gives CDR1 LGHDT, CDR2 YNNKEL (reference sequence). The CDR3 totals 16 residues. The CDR3 DNA is TGTGCCAGCAGCCGACGTAGCGGGGGGCAGACAGATACGCAGTATTTT. Protein: CASSRRSGGQTDTQYF.

V is TRBV5-1 and J is TRBJ2-2; D gene uncertain. CDR1 is SGHRS, CDR2 YFSETQ, per germline. Trimming removed 0 bases from V and 1 base from J, with 10 bases in between. The CDR3 loop spans 16 amino acids. Here the CDR3 reads CASSLGQAMNTGELFF. In nucleotides, the CDR3 is TGCGCCAGCAGCTTGGGCCAGGCTATGAACACCGGGGAGCTGTTTTTT.

In this sample, this clonotype turned up many times. The gene calls are TRBV10-3 and TRBJ2-7, with D hard to call. Deletions cut 3 bases from V and 8 bases from J, with 8 bases between. This CDR3 has 11 amino acids. Germline V gene sequence: CDR1 ENHRY, CDR2 SYGVKD. The CDR3 bases are TGTGCCATCAGTGACCCAGACAAGCAGTACTTC. It encodes CAISDPDKQYF.

This clonotype appeared many times. The rearrangement joins TRBV11-3 to TRBJ2-7; tentatively, D is TRBD2 (6 bases). Looked up from germline, CDR1 is SGHNT and CDR2 is YENEEA. Trimming stripped 6 bases from V and 1 base from J, with 13 bases between. The CDR3 spans 14 residues. The CDR3 loop reads CASSLGRGSYEQYF. CDR3 nucleotide sequence: TGTGCCAGCAGTTTGGGGCGGGGTTCCTACGAGCAGTACTTC. The variable domain in full, with the rest retrieved from reference TRBV11-3 and TRBJ2-7, is EAGVVQSPRYKIIEKKQPVAFWCNPISGHNTLYWYLQNLGQGPELLIRYENEEAVDDSQLPKDRFSAERLKGVDSTLKIQPAELGDSAVYLCASSLGRGSYEQYFGPGTRLTVT.

This clonotype was detected ten times or more. The chain combines TRBV11-2 with TRBJ2-2; no reliable D call. The CDR3 is 12 residues long. Trimming took 4 bases from V and 8 from J, leaving 8 bases between them. Per germline, CDR1 SGHAT and CDR2 FQNNGV. The CDR3 loop is CASSYAGGELFF. The DNA for the CDR3 is TGTGCCAGCAGCTACGCTGGGGGGGAGCTGTTTTTT.

This clonotype was detected a few times. CDR3 DNA sequence: TGTGCCAGCAGTTTACCCACAGGGGCTGGTAATGAAAAACTGTTTTTT. Translation: CASSLPTGAGNEKLFF. The V and J genes are TRBV28 and TRBJ1-4; 7 nucleotides align to TRBD1. With V trimmed by 2 bases and J by 4 bases, 7 bases remained unmatched. CDR3 length equals 16 residues. Looked up from germline, CDR1 is MDHEN and CDR2 is SYDVKM. Complete variable domain (other parts from reference TRBV28 and TRBJ1-4): DVKVTQSSRYLVKRTGEKVFLECVQDMDHENMFWYRQDPGLGLRLIYFSYDVKMKEKGDIPEGYSVSREKKERFSLILESASTNQTSMYLCASSLPTGAGNEKLFFGSGTQLSVL.

This clonotype has at least ten counts. V usage is TRBV28 and J usage is TRBJ2-1, with 8 bases fitting TRBD1. Germline V gene data show CDR1 as MDHEN and CDR2 as SYDVKM. The CDR3 consists of 15 residues. The ends lost 7 bases at V and 12 bases at J; junction bases unmatched: 17. CDR3 loop: CASTRSVQGATGQFF. CDR3 bases: TGTGCCAGCACCCGTAGTGTTCAGGGGGCAACCGGGCAGTTCTTC.

This clonotype was found many times. The genes are TRBV11-2 and TRBJ2-3; the match to TRBD2 covers 8 bases. Germline V gives CDR1 SGHAT, CDR2 FQNNGV. V gave up 4 bases and J gave up 6 bases; unmatched junction bases: 9. The CDR3 contains 15 residues. CDR3 sequence (DNA): TGTGCCAGCAGCTATACCGGGACTAGAGCTGATACGCAGTATTTT. Protein: CASSYTGTRADTQYF. Combining the CDR3 with reference TRBV11-2 and TRBJ2-3 gives the whole variable domain EAGVAQSPRYKIIEKRQSVAFWCNPISGHATLYWYQQILGQGPKLLIQFQNNGVVDDSQLPKDRFSAERLKGVDSTLKIQPAKLEDSAVYLCASSYTGTRADTQYFGPGTRLTVL.

The table lists this clonotype with many counts. J is TRBJ1-1 and V is TRBV6-1, with 10 positions matching TRBD1. Germline loops: CDR1 MNHNS, CDR2 SASEGT. The CDR3 is 15 residues long. Losses at the gene ends were 4 bases for V and 7 bases for J; bases not matched to a gene: 9. The CDR3 region is CASSVKTGGDGEAFF. The DNA for the CDR3 is TGTGCCAGCAGTGTTAAGACAGGGGGCGACGGTGAAGCTTTCTTT.

CDR3 protein: CASSQVKVYEQFF. The CDR3 nucleotides are TGTGCCAGCAGCCAAGTCAAAGTATATGAGCAGTTCTTC. The chain has TRBV14 and TRBJ2-1; D uncertain. From germline, CDR1 is SGHDN and CDR2 FVKESK. The V end lost 1 base, the J end lost 8 bases, and 9 bases lay between the germline ends. There are 13 residues in the CDR3.

In this sample, this clonotype turned up a few times. The genes are TRBV5-5 and TRBJ1-4; D not resolved. Germline CDR1 is SGHKS and CDR2 is YYEKEE (reference sequence). Between the trimmed V and J ends, which lost 2 bases and 8 bases, there was a span of 7 bases. The CDR3 has 12 amino acids. DNA for the CDR3: TGTGCCAGCAGCTTTGGGTCAGAAAAACTGTTTTTT. Residues: CASSFGSEKLFF.

The rearrangement joins TRBV19 to TRBJ2-1; the D gene could be TRBD1 or TRBD2 (6 bases each). The length of the CDR3 is 16 residues. The V gene's germline CDR1 is LNHDA and CDR2 SQIVND (reference sequence). V gave up 7 bases and J gave up 0 bases, with 16 bases separating them. CDR3: CASTPGAAFSYNEQFF. CDR3 nucleotide sequence: TGTGCCAGTACCCCGGGGGCCGCTTTCTCCTACAATGAGCAGTTCTTC.

This clonotype has ten or more counts. The chain combines TRBV5-1 with TRBJ2-3; D is undetermined. V was clipped by 0 bases and J by 2 bases, with 7 bases between them. Germline CDR1 is SGHRS and CDR2 is YFSETQ. The CDR3 sequence is 14 residues long. Here the CDR3 DNA reads TGCGCCAGCAGCTTGGCGTCGCCCACAGATACGCAGTATTTT. It specifies CASSLASPTDTQYF.

This clonotype was seen ten or more times. The gene calls are TRBV12-3 or TRBV12-4 and TRBJ1-1; D ambiguous. V was cut by 4 bases and J by 1 base, with 7 bases left in between. The length of the CDR3 is 13 residues. The CDR3 loop is CASSSPWNTEAFF. The CDR3 region has the DNA TGTGCCAGCAGTTCTCCATGGAACACTGAAGCTTTCTTT.

This clonotype was recorded a few times. The genes are TRBV6-1 and TRBJ2-7, with TRBD2 matching over 8 bases. V lost 2 bases to trimming and J lost 2 bases; unmatched junction nucleotides: 8. This CDR3 contains 16 residues. Germline assignment: CDR1 MNHNS and CDR2 SASEGT. CDR3 sequence: CASSEFVAGGPYEQYV. The CDR3 region has the DNA TGTGCCAGCAGTGAATTTGTGGCGGGGGGACCCTACGAGCAGTACGTC.

This clonotype has more than one count but fewer than ten. This chain joins TRBV12-3 or TRBV12-4 and TRBJ2-4, with 9 bases identical to TRBD1. The CDR3 runs 16 residues. The junction had 7 bases not matched to a gene; V was cut back by 5 bases and J by 2 bases. As DNA, the CDR3 is TGTGCCAGCAGTCCAGGACAGGGGATATCCAAAAACATTCAGTACTTC. Residues: CASSPGQGISKNIQYF.

This chain links TRBV3-1 with TRBJ2-3; a possible D gene is TRBD1 (6 bases). Trimming took off 4 bases at V and 3 bases at J, with 17 bases between the two ends. The length of the CDR3 is 16 residues. Germline CDR1 and CDR2: LGHDT and YNNKEL (reference sequence). CDR3 DNA sequence: TGTGCCAGCAGCCCCGGAACAGGGTTAAGGACAGATACGCAGTATTTT. Its protein product is CASSPGTGLRTDTQYF.